One and the same sample provided the 14 T cell receptor beta chains below, sequenced in a study of CD8+CD57+ T cells in acquired aplastic anemia. Patients who underwent sequencing had shown CD8+CD57+ cell expansion by flow cytometry. Genomic DNA, the template, was used for profiling of the TCR beta VDJ and CDR3. TCRdb reprocessed the reads via MiXCR and lists one record per CDR3 protein. Of 270,000 or so distinct CDR3 sequences listed, 70% to 85% are singletons. The specimen sequenced was sorted CD4+, CD8+, or CD8+CD57+ T cells (not recorded which) from PBMCs. The receptor source for this set is a human donor with aplastic anemia.

This clonotype was counted only a few times. This CDR3 fails to terminate in the conserved phenylalanine or tryptophan, so it likely reflects a read error. The limits of the CDR3 on the DNA are not certain, so only TCRdb's listed CDR3 is given. V and J are TRBV7-2 and TRBJ2-3. The CDR3 is made up of 13 amino acids, end residues included. Per the germline V gene, CDR1 is SGHTA and CDR2 is FQGNSA. The CDR3 reads CASSLAGAPDKQY.

This clonotype was recorded only once. The chain combines TRBV7-9 with TRBJ1-2; the D gene is possibly TRBD1 (5 bases). V was pared by 11 bases and J by 5 bases, with 27 bases between. From germline, CDR1 is SEHNR and CDR2 FQNEAQ (reference sequence). This CDR3 has 16 residues. CDR3 nucleotides: TGTGCCTACGGCTTGGAGAGGGACGGGCTCGTATATGGCTACACCTTC. Translating gives CAYGLERDGLVYGYTF.

This clonotype was counted ten times or more. The rearrangement links TRBV7-8 to TRBJ1-6; no clear D. V was clipped by 0 bases and J by 16 bases, with 22 bases between them. Germline V lookup: CDR1 SGHVS, CDR2 FQNEAQ. CDR3 length: 16 amino acids. Here the CDR3 reads CASSLAGGPDTQHLHF. CDR3 in DNA: TGTGCCAGCAGCTTAGCGGGAGGTCCCGATACGCAGCATCTCCACTTT.

As to this clonotype: Since the CDR3 does not end with the conserved phenylalanine or tryptophan, this likely comes from a read error. Because the CDR3's place on the DNA is in doubt, the DNA is left out and the CDR3 is given as listed by TCRdb. V is TRBV7-3 and J is TRBJ2-3. The CDR3 is 13 amino acids in total, end residues counted. Per the germline V gene, CDR1 is SGHTA and CDR2 is FQGTGA. The CDR3 region is CASRDGGTDTKEQ.

Details on this clonotype: Mismatch with germline at one junction end may stem from a read error. The rearrangement uses TRBV7-8 and TRBJ1-6; D possibly corresponds to TRBD1 (5 bases). CDR1 and CDR2 from the germline V gene are SGHVS and FQNEAQ. The CDR3 totals 15 residues. The chain's CDR3 is CASSLAGGDDTHHHF. In DNA form, the CDR3 reads TGTGCCAGCAGCCTAGCGGGAGGGGACGATACGCACCATCACTTT.

The chain links TRBV7-6 to TRBJ1-6; maybe TRBD1 (5 bases). Germline CDR1 and CDR2: SGHVS and FNYEAQ. The length of the CDR3 is 16 residues. V was trimmed by 3 bases and J by 16 bases, leaving 25 bases between them. The CDR3 reads CASSLGEGRKETQLHF. DNA of the CDR3: TGTGCCAGCAGCTTGGGGGAGGGGAGAAAAGAGACCCAGCTCCACTTT. The full variable domain, completed using reference TRBV7-6 and TRBJ1-6, is GAGVSQSPRYKVTKRGQDVALRCDPISGHVSLYWYRQALGQGPEFLTYFNYEAQQDKSGLPNDRFSAERPEGSISTLTIQRTEQRDSAMYRCASSLGEGRKETQLHFGNGTRLTVT.

About this clonotype itself: Sequence at one end of the junction differs from germline and may be a read error. The chain employs TRBV2 and TRBJ1-4; 7 bases line up with TRBD1. From germline, CDR1 is SNHLY and CDR2 FYNNEI. The CDR3 sequence is 15 residues long. The CDR3 DNA is TGTGCCAGCAGTAAAACAGGGGCAACTAATGAAAAACTGGTCTTT. Its translation: CASSKTGATNEKLVF.

For this clonotype: One end of the junction varies from germline; a read error may be responsible. The chain couples TRBV7-8 to TRBJ1-1; D might be TRBD1 (5 bases). The CDR3 is made up of 14 amino acids. CDR1 SGHVS and CDR2 FQNEAQ come from the germline V gene. The CDR3 region is CASINDAEGTEAFF. The DNA for the CDR3 is TGCGCCAGCATAAATGATGCAGAGGGGACTGAAGCTTTCTTT.

This clonotype was counted a few times. The J gene is TRBJ2-7, the V gene TRBV5-5, with D possibly being TRBD1 (6 bases). Per the germline V gene, CDR1 is SGHKS and CDR2 is YYEKEE (reference sequence). This CDR3 has 18 residues. V gave up 4 bases and J gave up 1 base, with 24 bases separating them. Here the CDR3 DNA reads TGTGCCAGCAGCCTCCGGACAGACAGGACAGCCCTTTCCTACGAGCAGTACGTC. This encodes CASSLRTDRTALSYEQYV.

V usage is TRBV7-9 and J usage is TRBJ2-1; D remains unclear. Germline V CDR1 and CDR2: SEHNR, FQNEAQ (reference sequence). CDR3 length: 16 amino acids. V lost 3 bases and J 8 bases, leaving 20 bases between the germline ends. The CDR3 loop reads CASSFQRREESDEQFF. CDR3 nucleotide sequence: TGTGCCAGCAGCTTTCAAAGGCGTGAAGAAAGCGATGAGCAGTTCTTC.

CDR3 sequence (DNA): TGTGCCAGTAGTATAGCTAGCGGAGCCTACAATAATTCACCCCTCCACTTT. This encodes CASSIASGAYNNSPLHF. The chain joins TRBV19 to TRBJ1-6; D not certain. This CDR3 has 17 amino acids. Germline assignment: CDR1 LNHDA and CDR2 SQIVND (reference sequence). V was cut by 1 base and J by 5 bases, with 15 bases left in between.

The genes are TRBV11-1 and TRBJ1-5; unclear D gene. CDR3 length: 14 amino acids. Germline CDR1 reads SGHAT; CDR2 reads FQDESV (reference sequence). The V gene lost 5 bases and the J gene lost 0 bases, with 8 bases spanning the gap. CDR3: CASSPPYSNQPQHF. The CDR3 bases are TGTGCCAGCAGCCCCCCGTATAGCAATCAGCCCCAGCATTTT.

V is TRBV15 and J is TRBJ1-5; D gene unclear. This CDR3 comprises 14 residues. Germline V gene lookup returns CDR1 LNHNV and CDR2 YYDKDF (reference sequence). V was clipped by 10 bases and J by 12 bases, with 25 bases between them. The CDR3 DNA follows: TGTGCCAGCAGTAAAGCTTATAGCCACCAGTACCAGCATTTT. This encodes CASSKAYSHQYQHF.

This clonotype was seen ten or more times. The chain uses TRBV15 and TRBJ2-1; 9 nucleotides agree with TRBD1. The ends lost 0 bases at V and 8 bases at J; junction bases unmatched: 8. CDR3 length: 16 residues. Germline values: CDR1 LNHNV, CDR2 YYDKDF (reference sequence). The CDR3 sequence: CATSRDRQGGSDEQFF. For the CDR3, the DNA is TGTGCCACCAGCAGAGATAGACAGGGGGGGAGCGATGAGCAGTTCTTC. The full variable domain, its missing parts supplied by reference TRBV15 and TRBJ2-1, is DAMVIQNPRYQVTQFGKPVTLSCSQTLNHNVMYWYQQKSSQAPKLLFHYYDKDFNNEADTPDNFQSRRPNTSFCFLDIRSPGLGDTAMYLCATSRDRQGGSDEQFFGPGTRLTVL.